This T cell receptor (beta chain) derives from a study of T-cell reconstitution after alpha-beta-depleted transplantation in children. CDR1 is MNHNS, CDR2 SASEGT, per germline. V was clipped by 7 bases and J by 4 bases, with 17 bases between them. This CDR3 is 14 amino acids long. This clonotype was seen at least ten times. The TCRbeta library incorporated unique molecular identifiers. TCRdb reprocessed the PCR reads via MiXCR and lists one record per CDR3 protein. The sample has almost 500,000 distinct CDR3 sequences, 9.5% to 15% seen once. The gene calls are TRBV6-1 and TRBJ2-7; D may be TRBD1 (6 bases). Material: PBMCs from the stem cell graft donor, obtained from the stem cell graft. The sequence was obtained from a human donor who donated a stem cell graft to a child with combined immunodeficiency. The CDR3 spells CASKTGPDFYEQYF. In nucleotides, the CDR3 is TGTGCCAGCAAAACAGGGCCCGACTTTTACGAGCAGTACTTC.